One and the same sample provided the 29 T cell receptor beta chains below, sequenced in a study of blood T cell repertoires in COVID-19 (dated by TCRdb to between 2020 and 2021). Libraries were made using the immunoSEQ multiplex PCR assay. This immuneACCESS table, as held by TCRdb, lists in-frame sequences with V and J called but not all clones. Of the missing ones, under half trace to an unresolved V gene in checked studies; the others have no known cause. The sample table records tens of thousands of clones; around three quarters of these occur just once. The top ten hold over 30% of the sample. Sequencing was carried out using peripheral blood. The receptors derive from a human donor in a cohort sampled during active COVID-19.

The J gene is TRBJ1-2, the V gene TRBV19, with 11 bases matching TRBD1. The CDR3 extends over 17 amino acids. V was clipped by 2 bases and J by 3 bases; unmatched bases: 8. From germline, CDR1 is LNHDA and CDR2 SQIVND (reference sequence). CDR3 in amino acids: CASSIPRLGQGDYGYTF. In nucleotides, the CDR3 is TGTGCCAGTAGTATACCACGTCTGGGACAGGGGGACTATGGCTACACCTTC.

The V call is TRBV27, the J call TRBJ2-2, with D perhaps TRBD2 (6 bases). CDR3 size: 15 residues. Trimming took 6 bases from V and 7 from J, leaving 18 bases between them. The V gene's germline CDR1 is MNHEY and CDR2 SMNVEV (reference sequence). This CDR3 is CASSPPGREDGELFF. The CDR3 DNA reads TGTGCCAGCAGCCCTCCGGGCAGGGAGGACGGGGAGCTGTTTTTT.

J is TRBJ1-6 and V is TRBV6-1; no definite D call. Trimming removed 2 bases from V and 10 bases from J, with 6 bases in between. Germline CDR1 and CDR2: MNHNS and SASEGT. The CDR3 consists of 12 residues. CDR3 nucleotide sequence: TGTGCCAGCAGTGAAATGCGATCACCCCTCCACTTT. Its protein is CASSEMRSPLHF.

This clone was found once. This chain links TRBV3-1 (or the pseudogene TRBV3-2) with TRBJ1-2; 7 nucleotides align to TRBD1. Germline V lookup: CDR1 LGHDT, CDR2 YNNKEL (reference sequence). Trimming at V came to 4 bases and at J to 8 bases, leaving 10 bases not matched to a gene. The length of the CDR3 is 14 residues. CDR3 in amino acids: CASSRDEGARGYTF. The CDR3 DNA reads TGTGCCAGCAGCCGGGACGAGGGGGCGAGAGGCTACACCTTC.

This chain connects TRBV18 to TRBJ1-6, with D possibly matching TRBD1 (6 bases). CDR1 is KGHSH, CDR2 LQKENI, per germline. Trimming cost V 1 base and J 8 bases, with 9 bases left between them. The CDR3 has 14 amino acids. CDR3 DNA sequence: TGTGCCAGCTCACCACAGGGGGACGATTCACCCCTCCACTTT. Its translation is CASSPQGDDSPLHF.

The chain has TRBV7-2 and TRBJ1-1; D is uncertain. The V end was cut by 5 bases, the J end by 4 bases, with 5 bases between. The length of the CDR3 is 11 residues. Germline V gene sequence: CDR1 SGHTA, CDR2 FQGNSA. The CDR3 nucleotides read TGTGCCAGCAGCCCCCTCACTGAAGCTTTCTTT. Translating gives CASSPLTEAFF.

The CDR3 here is CATSDRGGGNTEAFF. The CDR3 nucleotides are TGTGCCACCAGTGACCGCGGGGGCGGGAACACTGAAGCTTTCTTT. The rearrangement joins TRBV24-1 to TRBJ1-1, with D perhaps matching TRBD1 (6 bases). This CDR3 region has 15 residues. Trimming pared 4 bases from V and 1 base from J, leaving 12 bases between. The V gene's germline CDR1 is KGHDR and CDR2 SFDVKD.

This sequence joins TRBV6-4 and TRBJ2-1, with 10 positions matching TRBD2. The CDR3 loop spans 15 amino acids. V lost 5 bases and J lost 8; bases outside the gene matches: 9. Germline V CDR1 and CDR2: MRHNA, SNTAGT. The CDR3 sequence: CASSSEAGGSYEQFF. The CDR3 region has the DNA TGTGCCAGCAGTTCGGAAGCGGGAGGGAGCTATGAGCAGTTCTTC.

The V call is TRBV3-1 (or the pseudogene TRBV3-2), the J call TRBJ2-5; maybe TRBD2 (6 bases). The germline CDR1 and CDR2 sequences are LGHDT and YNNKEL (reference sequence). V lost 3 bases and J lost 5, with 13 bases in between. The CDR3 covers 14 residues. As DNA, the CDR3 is TGTGCCAGCAGCCACCTCGGGGGAGCCGAGACCCAGTACTTC. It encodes CASSHLGGAETQYF.

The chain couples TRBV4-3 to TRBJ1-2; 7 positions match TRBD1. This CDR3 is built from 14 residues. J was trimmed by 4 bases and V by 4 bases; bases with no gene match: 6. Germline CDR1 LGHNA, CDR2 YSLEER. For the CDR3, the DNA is TGCGCCAGCAGCCGCACAGGGGACGGCTATGGCTACACCTTC. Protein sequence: CASSRTGDGYGYTF.

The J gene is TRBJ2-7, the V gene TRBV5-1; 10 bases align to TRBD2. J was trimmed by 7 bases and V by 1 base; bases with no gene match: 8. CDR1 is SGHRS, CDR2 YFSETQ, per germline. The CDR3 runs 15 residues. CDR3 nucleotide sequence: TGCGCCAGCAGCTTGAGTCTAGCGGGAGTAGGAGAGCAGTACTTC. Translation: CASSLSLAGVGEQYF.

CDR3: CASSKGEQGGLAGFYEQYF. CDR3 bases: TGTGCCAGCAGCAAGGGGGAACAGGGGGGACTAGCGGGATTCTACGAGCAGTACTTC. The chain couples TRBV21-1 to TRBJ2-7; no check of the table's D call, TRBD2, against the DNA was made. TRBV21-1 is recorded as a pseudogene. The CDR3 sequence is 19 residues long.

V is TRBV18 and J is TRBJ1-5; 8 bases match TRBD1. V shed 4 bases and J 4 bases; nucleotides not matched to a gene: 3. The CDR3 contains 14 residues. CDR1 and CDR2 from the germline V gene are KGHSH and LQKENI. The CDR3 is CASSRDRLNQPQHF. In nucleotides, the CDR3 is TGTGCCAGCTCACGGGACAGGCTGAATCAGCCCCAGCATTTT.

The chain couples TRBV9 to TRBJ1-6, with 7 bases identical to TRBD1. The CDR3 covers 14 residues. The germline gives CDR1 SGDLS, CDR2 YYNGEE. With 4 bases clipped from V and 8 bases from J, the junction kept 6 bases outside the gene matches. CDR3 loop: CASSRDSRYSPLHF. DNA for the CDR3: TGTGCCAGCAGCCGGGACAGTCGGTATTCACCCCTCCACTTT.

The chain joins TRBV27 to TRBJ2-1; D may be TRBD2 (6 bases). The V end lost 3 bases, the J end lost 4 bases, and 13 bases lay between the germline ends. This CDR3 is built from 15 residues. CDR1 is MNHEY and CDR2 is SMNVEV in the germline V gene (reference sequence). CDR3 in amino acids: CASSLEGTGYNEQFF. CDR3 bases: TGTGCCAGCAGTTTGGAGGGGACTGGATACAATGAGCAGTTCTTC.

The CDR3 nucleotides are TGTGCCAGCAGCCCCCCGCCGAGAGGACAGGGAGGCGCTGAAGCTTTCTTT. It specifies CASSPPPRGQGGAEAFF. V gene TRBV4-2 combines with J gene TRBJ1-1, with 8 bases matching TRBD1. J was trimmed by 6 bases and V by 4 bases; bases with no gene match: 16. This CDR3 has 17 residues. Germline CDR1 LGHNA, CDR2 YNFKEQ.

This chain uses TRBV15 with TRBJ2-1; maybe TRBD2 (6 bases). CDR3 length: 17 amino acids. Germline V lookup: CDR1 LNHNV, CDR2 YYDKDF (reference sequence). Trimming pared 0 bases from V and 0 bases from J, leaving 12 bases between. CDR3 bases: TGTGCCACCAGCAGAGACAGCGGGCCGAGCTCCTACAATGAGCAGTTCTTC. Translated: CATSRDSGPSSYNEQFF. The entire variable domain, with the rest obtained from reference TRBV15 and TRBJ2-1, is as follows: DAMVIQNPRYQVTQFGKPVTLSCSQTLNHNVMYWYQQKSSQAPKLLFHYYDKDFNNEADTPDNFQSRRPNTSFCFLDIRSPGLGDTAMYLCATSRDSGPSSYNEQFFGPGTRLTVL.

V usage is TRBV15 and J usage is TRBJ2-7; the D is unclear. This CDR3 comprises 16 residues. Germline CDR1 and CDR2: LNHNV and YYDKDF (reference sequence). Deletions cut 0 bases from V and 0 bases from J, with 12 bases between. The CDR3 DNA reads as TGTGCCACCAGCAGAGATATGGCTCGTACCTCCTACGAGCAGTACTTC. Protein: CATSRDMARTSYEQYF. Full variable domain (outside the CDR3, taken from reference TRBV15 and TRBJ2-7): DAMVIQNPRYQVTQFGKPVTLSCSQTLNHNVMYWYQQKSSQAPKLLFHYYDKDFNNEADTPDNFQSRRPNTSFCFLDIRSPGLGDTAMYLCATSRDMARTSYEQYFGPGTRLTVT.

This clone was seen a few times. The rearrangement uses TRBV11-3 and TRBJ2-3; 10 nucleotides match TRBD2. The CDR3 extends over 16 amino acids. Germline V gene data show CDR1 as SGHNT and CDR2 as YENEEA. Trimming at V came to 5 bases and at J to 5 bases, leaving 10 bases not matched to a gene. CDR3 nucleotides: TGTGCCAGCAGCCCCGGGACTAGCGCCGGCGGAGATACGCAGTATTTT. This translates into CASSPGTSAGGDTQYF.

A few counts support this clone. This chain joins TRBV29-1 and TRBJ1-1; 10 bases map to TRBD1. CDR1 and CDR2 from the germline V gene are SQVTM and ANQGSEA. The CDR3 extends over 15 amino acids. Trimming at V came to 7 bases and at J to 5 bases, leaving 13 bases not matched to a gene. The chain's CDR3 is CSALKDRGIGTEAFF. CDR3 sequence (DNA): TGCAGCGCCTTGAAGGACAGGGGGATAGGGACTGAAGCTTTCTTT.

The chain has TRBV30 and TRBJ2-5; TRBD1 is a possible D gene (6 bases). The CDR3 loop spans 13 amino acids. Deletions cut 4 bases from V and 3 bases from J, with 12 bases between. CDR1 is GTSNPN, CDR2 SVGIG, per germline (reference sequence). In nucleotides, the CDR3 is TGTGCCTGGATGGGACAAGCTGAAGAGACCCAGTACTTC. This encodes CAWMGQAEETQYF.

The CDR3 DNA sequence: TGTGCCAGCAGTGTATCAGGGGTGGGCACCGGGGAGCTGTTTTTT. Amino acid sequence: CASSVSGVGTGELFF. The V gene is TRBV2, the J gene TRBJ2-2; TRBD1 might be the D (6 bases). CDR1 is SNHLY and CDR2 is FYNNEI in the germline V gene. The ends were cut back, 4 bases at V and 4 bases at J, with 13 bases in the middle. This CDR3 region has 15 residues. Using reference TRBV2 and TRBJ2-2 for the parts outside the CDR3, the full variable domain is EPEVTQTPSHQVTQMGQEVILRCVPISNHLYFYWYRQILGQKVEFLVSFYNNEISEKSEIFDDQFSVERPDGSNFTLKIRSTKLEDSAMYFCASSVSGVGTGELFFGEGSRLTVL.

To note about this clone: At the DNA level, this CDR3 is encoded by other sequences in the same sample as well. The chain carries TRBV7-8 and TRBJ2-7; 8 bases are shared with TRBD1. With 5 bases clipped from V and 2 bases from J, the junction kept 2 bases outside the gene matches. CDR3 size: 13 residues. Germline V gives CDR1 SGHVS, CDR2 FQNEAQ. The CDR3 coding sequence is TGTGCCAGCAGCCGGGACAGGCCCTACGAGCAGTACTTC. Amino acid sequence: CASSRDRPYEQYF.

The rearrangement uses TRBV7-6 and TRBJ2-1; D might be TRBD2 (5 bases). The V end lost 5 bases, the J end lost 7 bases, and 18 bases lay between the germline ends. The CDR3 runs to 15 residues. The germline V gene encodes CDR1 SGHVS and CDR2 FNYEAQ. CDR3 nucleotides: TGTGCCAGCAGCCCTGGCCGGGGAAGAAGGAATGAGCAGTTCTTC. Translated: CASSPGRGRRNEQFF.

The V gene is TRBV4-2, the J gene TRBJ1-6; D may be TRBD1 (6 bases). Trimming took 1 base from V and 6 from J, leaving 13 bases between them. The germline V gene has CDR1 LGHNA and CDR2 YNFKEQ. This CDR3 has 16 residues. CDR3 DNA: TGTGCCAGCAGCCAAGCCGTGGGAGGGGGTAATTCACCCCTCCACTTT. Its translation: CASSQAVGGGNSPLHF.

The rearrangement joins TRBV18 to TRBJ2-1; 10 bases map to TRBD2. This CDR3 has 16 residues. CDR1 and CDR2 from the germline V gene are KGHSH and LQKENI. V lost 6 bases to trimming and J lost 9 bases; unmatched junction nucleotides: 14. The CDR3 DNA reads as TGTGCCAGCTCCCACCCCCCTAGCGGGAGAGTTATTGAGCAGTTCTTC. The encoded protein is CASSHPPSGRVIEQFF.

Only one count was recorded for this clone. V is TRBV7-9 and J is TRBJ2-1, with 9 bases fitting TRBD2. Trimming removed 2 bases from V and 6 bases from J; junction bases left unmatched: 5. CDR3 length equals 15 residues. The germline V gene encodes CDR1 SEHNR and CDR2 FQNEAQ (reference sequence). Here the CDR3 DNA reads TGTGCCAGCAGCTTATCGGCGGGAGGGGGCAATGAGCAGTTCTTC. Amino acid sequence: CASSLSAGGGNEQFF.

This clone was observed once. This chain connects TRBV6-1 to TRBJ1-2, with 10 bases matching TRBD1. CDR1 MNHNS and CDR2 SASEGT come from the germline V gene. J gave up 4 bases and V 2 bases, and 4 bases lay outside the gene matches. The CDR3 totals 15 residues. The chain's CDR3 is CASSETRTGGYGYTF. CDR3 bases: TGTGCCAGCAGTGAAACCAGGACAGGGGGCTATGGCTACACCTTC.

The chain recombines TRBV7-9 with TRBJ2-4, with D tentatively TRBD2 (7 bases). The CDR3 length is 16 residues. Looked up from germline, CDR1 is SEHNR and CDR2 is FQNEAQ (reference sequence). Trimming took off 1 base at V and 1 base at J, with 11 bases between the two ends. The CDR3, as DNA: TGTGCCAGCAGCTTAGAGGGGAGGGGGGCCAAAAACATTCAGTACTTC. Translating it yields CASSLEGRGAKNIQYF.